These 29 T cell receptor beta chains came from one sample sequenced in a study of naive CD8 T cells in extremely preterm neonates. Libraries were prepared by immunoSEQ multiplex PCR; TCRdb keeps only in-frame clonotypes and omits some of them. The sample lists around 6,400 clones; about 98% were seen once. Source material: naive CD8+ T cells from blood. The origin of the receptors is a human donor in good health.

In nucleotides, the CDR3 is TGTGCCACTAAAACGGGCCGGGGGGCCGGTTACGGCTACACCTTC. It is translated as CATKTGRGAGYGYTF. The chain links TRBV2 to TRBJ1-2; weak D call: TRBD1 (6 bases). V was shortened by 10 bases and J by 8 bases, with 26 bases between the two germline ends. This CDR3 is 15 amino acids long. Germline V gene lookup returns CDR1 SNHLY and CDR2 FYNNEI.

This chain connects TRBV27 to TRBJ2-1; weak D call: TRBD2 (5 bases). Germline lookup yields CDR1 MNHEY and CDR2 SMNVEV (reference sequence). V was shortened by 5 bases and J by 2 bases, with 7 bases between the two germline ends. The length of the CDR3 is 13 residues. This CDR3 reads CASSHGTYNEQFF. The CDR3 DNA reads as TGTGCCAGCAGTCACGGGACCTACAATGAGCAGTTCTTC.

This chain uses TRBV5-6 with TRBJ2-2; TRBD1 aligns across 8 bases. The CDR3 extends over 14 amino acids. V lost 7 bases and J lost 1; bases outside the gene matches: 3. Germline V lookup: CDR1 SGHDT, CDR2 YYEEEE. CDR3 region: CASLGQGNTGELFF. The CDR3 DNA is TGTGCCAGCTTAGGACAGGGGAACACCGGGGAGCTGTTTTTT.

The chain carries TRBV19 and TRBJ1-1; unclear D gene. The germline V gene has CDR1 LNHDA and CDR2 SQIVND (reference sequence). Trimming pared 6 bases from V and 4 bases from J, leaving 9 bases between. CDR3 length: 12 residues. CDR3 DNA: TGTGCCAGTAGCGAGGGAATCACTGAAGCTTTCTTT. Its translation is CASSEGITEAFF.

The chain carries TRBV27 and TRBJ1-4; 8 bases agree with TRBD1. CDR3 length equals 15 residues. Per germline, CDR1 MNHEY and CDR2 SMNVEV (reference sequence). The V and J ends lost 5 bases and 4 bases, in that order; junction bases with no gene match: 6. The CDR3 coding sequence is TGTGCCAGCAGTCGTCAGGGGGCTGGTAATGAAAAACTGTTTTTT. Encoded protein: CASSRQGAGNEKLFF.

The chain carries TRBV5-4 and TRBJ2-6; weak D call: TRBD2 (6 bases). Germline CDR1 reads SGHNT; CDR2 reads YYREEE (reference sequence). This CDR3 has 15 amino acids. V lost 4 bases, J lost 2 bases, and 10 bases lay in between. CDR3 sequence reads: CASSLSGAGANVLTF. CDR3 in DNA: TGTGCCAGCAGCCTGTCGGGGGCTGGGGCCAACGTCCTGACTTTC.

This chain's CDR3 is CASSLVTGRLNQPQHF. The CDR3 coding sequence is TGTGCCAGCAGCTTAGTGACAGGGCGGCTCAATCAGCCCCAGCATTTT. The V call is TRBV7-8, the J call TRBJ1-5; 7 nucleotides line up with TRBD1. V trimming: 1 base; J trimming: 3 bases; junction bases outside the gene matches: 6. The CDR3 contains 16 residues. Germline assignment: CDR1 SGHVS and CDR2 FQNEAQ.

This rearrangement joins TRBV29-1 to TRBJ1-2; TRBD1 matches at 7 bases. The V gene end was trimmed by 7 bases and the J gene end by 3 bases; junction bases not matched to a gene: 11. The V gene's germline CDR1 is SQVTM and CDR2 ANQGSEA. This CDR3 is built from 14 residues. The CDR3 here is CSAGGQAAYYGYTF. CDR3 coding DNA: TGCAGCGCCGGAGGACAGGCAGCGTACTATGGCTACACCTTC.

This chain uses TRBV10-3 with TRBJ2-2, with 10 bases matching TRBD2. From germline, CDR1 is ENHRY and CDR2 SYGVKD. J was trimmed by 8 bases and V by 2 bases; bases with no gene match: 2. The CDR3 extends over 14 amino acids. CDR3: CAISEGLAAGELFF. The CDR3 coding sequence is TGTGCCATCAGTGAGGGACTAGCGGCGGGGGAGCTGTTTTTT.

The chain is built from TRBV6-6 and TRBJ2-7; a possible D gene is TRBD1 (6 bases). CDR3 length: 13 amino acids. The V end was cut by 5 bases, the J end by 7 bases, with 15 bases between. CDR1 is MNHNY and CDR2 is SVGAGI in the germline V gene (reference sequence). CDR3 region: CASSELQGREQYF. The DNA for the CDR3 is TGTGCCAGCAGTGAGCTCCAGGGGCGGGAGCAGTACTTC.

V is TRBV19 and J is TRBJ2-2; perhaps TRBD2 as D (6 bases). V dropped 5 bases and J dropped 7 bases, with 11 bases sitting between them. Germline CDR1 is LNHDA and CDR2 is SQIVND (reference sequence). The CDR3 contains 13 residues. CDR3 protein: CASSPGLVGELFF. As DNA, the CDR3 is TGTGCCAGTAGTCCGGGACTGGTCGGGGAGCTGTTTTTT.

This clone came up once. This sequence joins TRBV30 and TRBJ2-4; D might be TRBD2 (6 bases). Germline CDR1 and CDR2: GTSNPN and SVGIG (reference sequence). The CDR3 is made up of 13 amino acids. The V and J ends lost 3 bases and 3 bases respectively, with 9 bases between them. The CDR3 loop reads CAWSNGGKNIQYF. For the CDR3, the DNA is TGTGCCTGGAGCAACGGGGGCAAAAACATTCAGTACTTC.

The chain links TRBV30 to TRBJ1-2; 8 positions agree with TRBD1. The germline V gene has CDR1 GTSNPN and CDR2 SVGIG (reference sequence). This CDR3 region has 13 residues. V lost 0 bases, J lost 6 bases, and 3 bases stayed unmatched. The CDR3 protein is CAWSVTGGDGYTF. CDR3 in DNA: TGTGCCTGGAGTGTAACAGGGGGAGATGGCTACACCTTC.

V gene TRBV11-1 combines with J gene TRBJ1-1; D is possibly TRBD1 (5 bases). Germline values: CDR1 SGHAT, CDR2 FQDESV (reference sequence). The CDR3 spans 16 residues. Trimming removed 6 bases at V and 0 bases at J, with 17 bases between. CDR3 region: CASRVTGVQLNTEAFF. As DNA, the CDR3 is TGTGCCAGCAGGGTAACAGGCGTACAGTTGAACACTGAAGCTTTCTTT. The full variable domain, its missing parts supplied by reference TRBV11-1 and TRBJ1-1, is EAEVAQSPRYKITEKSQAVAFWCDPISGHATLYWYRQILGQGPELLVQFQDESVVDDSQLPKDRFSAERLKGVDSTLKIQPAELGDSAMYLCASRVTGVQLNTEAFFGQGTRLTVV.

The CDR3 DNA reads as TGTGCCAGCAGCTCCCGACAGGGAAACGAGCAGTACTTC. This sequence encodes CASSSRQGNEQYF. V and J are TRBV13 and TRBJ2-7, with 7 bases aligning to TRBD1. The J segment lost 5 bases and the V segment lost 4 bases, leaving 5 bases of the junction unmatched. The CDR3 loop spans 13 amino acids. Germline V gene data show CDR1 as PRHDT and CDR2 as FYEKMQ (reference sequence).

J is TRBJ1-4 and V is TRBV27; 9 bases are shared with TRBD1. The ends lost 3 bases at V and 10 bases at J; junction bases unmatched: 6. The CDR3 consists of 14 residues. Germline CDR1 is MNHEY and CDR2 is SMNVEV (reference sequence). The CDR3 nucleotides are TGTGCCAGCAGTTTCGGACAGGGGATGGGAAAACTGTTTTTT. Encoded protein: CASSFGQGMGKLFF.

The rearrangement uses TRBV30 and TRBJ2-7, with 8 bases matching TRBD1. Germline lookup yields CDR1 GTSNPN and CDR2 SVGIG (reference sequence). The CDR3 is 12 residues long. Trimming removed 2 bases from V and 7 bases from J; junction bases left unmatched: 4. CDR3 loop: CAWSTGGDEQYF. CDR3 coding DNA: TGTGCCTGGAGTACAGGGGGAGATGAGCAGTACTTC.

The rearrangement links TRBV18 to TRBJ2-1; D possibly corresponds to TRBD1 (6 bases). The germline V gene has CDR1 KGHSH and CDR2 LQKENI. The CDR3 extends over 17 amino acids. V was cut by 3 bases and J by 0 bases, with 15 bases left in between. The chain's CDR3 is CASSPLTGFSSYNEQFF. The CDR3 nucleotides are TGTGCCAGCTCACCGCTAACAGGGTTTAGCTCCTACAATGAGCAGTTCTTC.

In nucleotides, the CDR3 is TGTGCCAGCACCCAACAGGGGGCGTACGAGCAGTACTTC. This gives the protein CASTQQGAYEQYF. The chain employs TRBV28 and TRBJ2-7, with 9 bases lining up with TRBD1. V shed 7 bases, J shed 4 bases, and the junction held 5 bases outside the gene matches. Germline V gives CDR1 MDHEN, CDR2 SYDVKM. The length of the CDR3 is 13 residues.

The genes are TRBV11-1 and TRBJ1-5, with a weak D call TRBD1 (6 bases). The CDR3 consists of 18 residues. Trimming took 5 bases from V and 0 from J, leaving 20 bases between them. The germline V gene has CDR1 SGHAT and CDR2 FQDESV (reference sequence). The CDR3 is CASSKNSRGRHSNQPQHF. DNA of the CDR3: TGTGCCAGCAGCAAGAACAGTAGGGGGAGACATAGCAATCAGCCCCAGCATTTT.

The chain links TRBV9 to TRBJ1-5; D call uncertain. CDR3 length: 13 amino acids. Trimming stripped 5 bases from V and 3 bases from J, with 9 bases between. Per the germline V gene, CDR1 is SGDLS and CDR2 is YYNGEE. The CDR3 region is CASSYSPNQPQHF. DNA of the CDR3: TGTGCCAGCAGTTACAGCCCCAATCAGCCCCAGCATTTT. The complete variable domain, with remaining parts taken from reference TRBV9 and TRBJ1-5, reads DSGVTQTPKHLITATGQRVTLRCSPRSGDLSVYWYQQSLDQGLQFLIQYYNGEERAKGNILERFSAQQFPDLHSELNLSSLELGDSALYFCASSYSPNQPQHFGDGTRLSIL.

The genes are TRBV29-1 and TRBJ2-5, with 7 bases that match TRBD1. The J call may be wrong; the DNA end is better matched by TRBJ2-7. This CDR3 has 12 residues. Per germline, CDR1 SQVTM and CDR2 ANQGSEA. The CDR3 loop reads CSGGTDSYEQYF. In DNA, the CDR3 is TGCAGCGGGGGGACAGATTCCTACGAGCAGTACTTC.

The chain employs TRBV29-1 and TRBJ1-1; 8 nucleotides line up with TRBD1. Germline V gives CDR1 SQVTM, CDR2 ANQGSEA. The CDR3 covers 13 residues. V shed 8 bases and J 0 bases; nucleotides not matched to a gene: 5. The CDR3 loop is CSLTQGVNTEAFF. The CDR3 nucleotides read TGCAGCTTAACACAGGGGGTGAACACTGAAGCTTTCTTT.

CDR3 bases: TGTGCCAGCAGTTTACAGGGGAACACTGAAGCTTTCTTT. Translating it yields CASSLQGNTEAFF. The gene calls are TRBV28 and TRBJ1-1; maybe TRBD1 (5 bases). The CDR3 is 13 residues long. Deletions cut 2 bases from V and 1 base from J, with 5 bases between. Germline CDR1 is MDHEN and CDR2 is SYDVKM.

The genes are TRBV27 and TRBJ2-2, with 12 bases fitting TRBD2. J gave up 6 bases and V 5 bases, and 7 bases lay outside the gene matches. The CDR3 spans 16 residues. CDR1 and CDR2 from the germline V gene are MNHEY and SMNVEV (reference sequence). The CDR3 sequence: CASSAAGLAGPGELFF. As DNA, the CDR3 is TGTGCCAGCAGTGCCGCGGGACTAGCGGGCCCCGGGGAGCTGTTTTTT.

This chain connects TRBV30 to TRBJ2-7; D is perhaps TRBD2 (5 bases). Germline values: CDR1 GTSNPN, CDR2 SVGIG (reference sequence). The CDR3 sequence is 12 residues long. V dropped 8 bases and J dropped 0 bases, with 11 bases sitting between them. In DNA form, the CDR3 reads TGTGCCGGCTCGGGGAGCTCCTACGAGCAGTACTTC. It codes for CAGSGSSYEQYF.

V and J are TRBV11-3 and TRBJ2-1; TRBD2 agrees at 9 bases. Per germline, CDR1 SGHNT and CDR2 YENEEA. V was pared by 3 bases and J by 8 bases, with 8 bases of the junction left unmatched. The CDR3 is made up of 15 amino acids. The CDR3 loop is CASSFYSGSRDEQFF. As DNA, the CDR3 is TGTGCCAGCAGCTTCTATAGCGGGAGTCGCGATGAGCAGTTCTTC.

This sequence joins TRBV15 and TRBJ2-7, with D possibly TRBD1 on 6 matching bases. The V end lost 0 bases, the J end lost 5 bases, and 8 bases lay between the germline ends. The germline V gene encodes CDR1 LNHNV and CDR2 YYDKDF (reference sequence). The CDR3 has 13 residues. The CDR3 loop reads CATSRDQGNEQYF. The CDR3 DNA reads TGTGCCACCAGCAGAGACCAGGGGAACGAGCAGTACTTC.

The count of this clone is one. The chain combines TRBV5-4 with TRBJ2-3; D gene uncertain. The CDR3 runs 14 residues. Germline V CDR1 and CDR2: SGHNT, YYREEE (reference sequence). V lost 4 bases, J lost 4 bases, and 13 bases lay in between. In DNA, the CDR3 is TGTGCCAGCAGCGTAGTCCCCCTTTCAGATACGCAGTATTTT. This encodes CASSVVPLSDTQYF.